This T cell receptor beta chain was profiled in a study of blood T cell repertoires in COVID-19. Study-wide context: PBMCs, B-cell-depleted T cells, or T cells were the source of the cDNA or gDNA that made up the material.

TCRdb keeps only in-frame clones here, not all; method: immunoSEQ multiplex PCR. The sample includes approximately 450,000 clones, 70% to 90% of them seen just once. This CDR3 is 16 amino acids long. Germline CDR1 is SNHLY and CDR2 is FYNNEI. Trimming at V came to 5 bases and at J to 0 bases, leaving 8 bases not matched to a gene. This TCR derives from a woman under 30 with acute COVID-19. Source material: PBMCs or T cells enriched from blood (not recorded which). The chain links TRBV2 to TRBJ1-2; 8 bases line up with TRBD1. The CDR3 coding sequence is TGTGCCAGCAGTTCGATCGGGACAGGAGCTAACTATGGCTACACCTTC. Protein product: CASSSIGTGANYGYTF.